These T cell receptor beta chains were read from a single sample in a study of T cell responses to AZD1222 COVID-19 vaccine. Assay: immunoSEQ multiplex PCR; the TCRdb copy retains only in-frame clones and omits some. The data show 150,000 or so clones, with about 89% seen just once and roughly 1.2% held by the top ten. The sequences come from peripheral blood, collected 28 days after the second AZD1222 dose. Receptors were obtained from an adult who received the AZD1222 COVID-19 vaccine. Both conserved end residues are part of each CDR3. Fields, in order: V gene, D gene, J gene, clone size, CDR3 DNA, CDR3 protein. The D gene is left open where the match is weak. Size tells how often a clone was seen (once, few, many) or the class of an expanded clone, and some rows leave it out.

>TRBV19|NA|TRBJ1-5|few
TGTGCCAGTAGTATAACAGGTTCGCTCGGTGGTCAGCCCCAGCATTTT
CASSITGSLGGQPQHF
>TRBV28|TRBD1|TRBJ2-1|NA
TGTGCCAGCAGGTATAGACAGGGTTACAATGAGCAGTTCTTC
CASRYRQGYNEQFF
>TRBV13|TRBD1|TRBJ2-2|NA
TGTGCCAGCAGCTCCACAGGGGGCGCGAACACCGGGGAGCTGTTTTTT
CASSSTGGANTGELFF
>TRBV3-1/TRBV3-2|NA|TRBJ2-2|NA
TGTGCCAGCAGCCAAGGCGGGGCCGGTGTCACCGGGGAGCTGTTTTTT
CASSQGGAGVTGELFF
>TRBV15|NA|TRBJ2-7|NA
TGTGCCACCAGCAGCCGGGACAACTCCTACGAGCAGTACTTC
CATSSRDNSYEQYF
>TRBV11-3|TRBD1|TRBJ2-6|NA
TGTGCCAGCAGCTTTGGGCCGGGACAGGGCTCAGGGGCCAACGTCCTGACTTTC
CASSFGPGQGSGANVLTF
>TRBV6-5|TRBD1|TRBJ2-7|NA
TGTGCCAGCAGTTCGGACAGGGGTTTCTCCGAGCAGTACTTC
CASSSDRGFSEQYF
>TRBV4-1|TRBD1|TRBJ1-1|NA
TGCGCCAGCAGCATGCGGGGACAGGGTGACACTGAAGCTTTCTTT
CASSMRGQGDTEAFF
>TRBV19|TRBD2|TRBJ2-3|NA
TGTGCCAGTAGTATGGGGACTAGCAGGACAGATACGCAGTATTTT
CASSMGTSRTDTQYF
>TRBV7-8|TRBD2|TRBJ2-1|NA
TGTGCCAGCAGCTTACATCTAGCGGGAGGAGCGTCCTACAATGAGCAGTTCTTC
CASSLHLAGGASYNEQFF
>TRBV25-1|NA|TRBJ1-2|NA
TGTGCCAGCAGGGGGCTCGGCCCGAGGGGTGGCTACACCTTC
CASRGLGPRGGYTF
>TRBV27|TRBD1|TRBJ2-2|NA
TGTGCCAGCAGACCGGGACAGGGGGTGAAAAACACCGGGGAGCTGTTTTTT
CASRPGQGVKNTGELFF
>TRBV5-1|NA|TRBJ2-4|NA
TGCGCCAGCAGCTTGACAGGGTCACTAGCCAAAAACATTCAGTACTTC
CASSLTGSLAKNIQYF
>TRBV5-1|NA|TRBJ2-3|NA
TGCGCCAGCAGCTTGGGAGGGTCGGGGGATACGCAGTATTTT
CASSLGGSGDTQYF
>TRBV19|TRBD2|TRBJ2-3|few
TGTGCCAGTAGGACTAGCGGGACAGATACGCAGTATTTT
CASRTSGTDTQYF
>TRBV6-1|NA|TRBJ2-3|NA
TGTGCCAGCAGTGAAGAAGAGAGAGATACGCAGTATTTT
CASSEEERDTQYF
>TRBV4-1|NA|TRBJ2-2|NA
TGCGCCAGCAGCCAAGATAGGGCGGGGGCGGCCGGGTCCGGGGAGCTGTTTTTT
CASSQDRAGAAGSGELFF
>TRBV2|NA|TRBJ2-7|NA
TGTGCCAGCAGTGAAAGGGACCCCTACGAGCAGTACTTC
CASSERDPYEQYF
>TRBV28|TRBD1|TRBJ2-7|NA
TGTGCCAGCATTAAAAATACCGGGACAGGGAGATACGAGCAGTACTTC
CASIKNTGTGRYEQYF
>TRBV6-1|NA|TRBJ1-4|NA
TGTGCCAGCAGTGATACAATATGGGGTCGGTTAGCGGAAAAACTGTTTTTT
CASSDTIWGRLAEKLFF
>TRBV27|NA|TRBJ2-5|NA
TGTGCCAGCAGTTTTTCGACAGGAGGGGAGACCCAGTACTTC
CASSFSTGGETQYF
>TRBV5-1|NA|TRBJ1-1|NA
TGCGCCAGCAGCTCGGACGGACAGTCTGAAGCTTTCTTT
CASSSDGQSEAFF
>TRBV2|NA|TRBJ2-4|NA
TGTGCCAGCAGTACCCGTAAGACAAACATTCAGTACTTC
CASSTRKTNIQYF
>TRBV6-5|TRBD1|TRBJ1-2|once
TGTGCCAGCAGTTCCGGACAGGGGGACTATGGCTACACCTTC
CASSSGQGDYGYTF
>TRBV7-2|TRBD2|TRBJ2-3|NA
TGTGCCAGCAGCGCAATAGGGACTAGCGGGGGGGCCCGCACAGATACGCAGTATTTT
CASSAIGTSGGARTDTQYF
>TRBV19|TRBD1|TRBJ1-1|NA
TGTGCCAGTAGACAAACAGGGGTCCGCACTGAAGCTTTCTTT
CASRQTGVRTEAFF
>TRBV14|NA|TRBJ1-2|NA
TGTGCCAGCAGCCAAGGACAGAACTATGGCTACACCTTC
CASSQGQNYGYTF
>TRBV29-1|TRBD2|TRBJ2-1|NA
TGCAGCGTTACCGGGACTAGCCCTACTGGGGAGCAGTTCTTC
CSVTGTSPTGEQFF
>TRBV6-5|NA|TRBJ2-2|NA
TGTGCCAGCAGTTTGACACGGACCCCCGCCGGGGAGCTGTTTTTT
CASSLTRTPAGELFF
>TRBV12-3/TRBV12-4|NA|TRBJ1-3|NA
TGTGCCAGCAGGGACAGCAATGGAAACACCATATATTTT
CASRDSNGNTIYF
>TRBV9|NA|TRBJ2-1|NA
TGTGCCAGCAGCATGAGGATTCGGGATGAGCAGTTCTTC
CASSMRIRDEQFF
>TRBV9|NA|TRBJ2-4|NA
TGTGCCAGCAGCCCGTCAGGGGGGCGTACCGAAAACATTCAGTACTTC
CASSPSGGRTENIQYF
>TRBV7-8|TRBD1|TRBJ2-3|NA
TGTGCCAGCAGCCAATCTCACAGACAGGGTGGAACAGATACGCAGTATTTT
CASSQSHRQGGTDTQYF
>TRBV10-1|NA|TRBJ2-7|few
TGCGCCAGCAGCGGGACCGGCTGGGGGGAGCAGTACTTC
CASSGTGWGEQYF
>TRBV7-8|NA|TRBJ1-2|NA
TGTGCCAGCAGCTTAGCGCGCGTACCCAATGGCTACACCTTC
CASSLARVPNGYTF
>TRBV28|NA|TRBJ2-7|NA
TGTGCCAGCAGTTTATCTGGGGCGGTTGGGGGCTACGAGCAGTACTTC
CASSLSGAVGGYEQYF
>TRBV6-5|TRBD1|TRBJ1-3|NA
TGTGCCAGCAGACAGGGGGCCTCCTCTGGAAACACCATATATTTT
CASRQGASSGNTIYF
>TRBV4-3|NA|TRBJ2-6|NA
TGCGCCAGCAGCCAAGCTAATCCCGGGACCGCAAGCTCTGGGGCCAACGTCCTGACTTTC
CASSQANPGTASSGANVLTF
>TRBV28|TRBD1|TRBJ2-1|NA
TGTGCCTCCTCAGGGGGCCCTACCTACAATGAGCAGTTCTTC
CASSGGPTYNEQFF
>TRBV5-1|TRBD1|TRBJ1-2|NA
TGCGCCAGCAGCCACCGACCTGACGGGACAGGGCTGATTGGCTACACCTTC
CASSHRPDGTGLIGYTF